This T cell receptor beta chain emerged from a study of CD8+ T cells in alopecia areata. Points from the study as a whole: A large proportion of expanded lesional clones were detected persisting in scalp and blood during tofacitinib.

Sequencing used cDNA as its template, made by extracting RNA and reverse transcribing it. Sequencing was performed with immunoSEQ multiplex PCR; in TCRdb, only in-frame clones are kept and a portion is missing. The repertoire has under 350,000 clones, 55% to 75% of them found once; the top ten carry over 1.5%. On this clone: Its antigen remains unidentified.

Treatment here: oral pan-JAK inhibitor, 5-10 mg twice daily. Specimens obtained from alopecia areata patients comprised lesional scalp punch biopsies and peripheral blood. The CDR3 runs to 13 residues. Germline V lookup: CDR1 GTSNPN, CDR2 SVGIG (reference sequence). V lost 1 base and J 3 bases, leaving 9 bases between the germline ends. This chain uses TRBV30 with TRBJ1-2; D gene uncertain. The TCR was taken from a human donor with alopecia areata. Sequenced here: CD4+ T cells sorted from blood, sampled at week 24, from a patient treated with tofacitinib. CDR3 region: CAWSGRRDYGYTF. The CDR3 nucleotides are TGTGCCTGGAGTGGGAGACGGGACTATGGCTACACCTTC.